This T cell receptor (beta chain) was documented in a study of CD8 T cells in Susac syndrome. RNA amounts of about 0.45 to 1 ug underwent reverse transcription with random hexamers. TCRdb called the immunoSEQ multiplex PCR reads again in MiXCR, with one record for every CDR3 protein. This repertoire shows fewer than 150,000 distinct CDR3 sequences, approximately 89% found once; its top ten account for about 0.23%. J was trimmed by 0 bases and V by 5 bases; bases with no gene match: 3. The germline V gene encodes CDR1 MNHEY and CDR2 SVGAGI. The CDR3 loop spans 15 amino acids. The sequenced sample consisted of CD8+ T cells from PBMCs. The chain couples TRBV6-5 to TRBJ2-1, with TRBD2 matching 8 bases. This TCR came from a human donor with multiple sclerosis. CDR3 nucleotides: TGTGCCAGCAGTATTAGCGGGAACTCCTACAATGAGCAGTTCTTC. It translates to CASSISGNSYNEQFF.